Reported below is one TCR beta chain. The antigen is not known. Germline V gene lookup returns CDR1 MRHNA and CDR2 SNTAGT. Unmatched junction bases numbered 3, after V lost 5 bases and J lost 7 bases. There are 14 residues in the CDR3. Clones were read by immunoSEQ multiplex PCR, and TCRdb kept only the in-frame ones, dropping some. The sample consists of roughly 140,000 clones, roughly 92% of them appearing once. This sample was included in a study of T cell responses to AZD1222 COVID-19 vaccine. Whole-study results and caveats: No repertoire was sampled before or during the peak T cell response, only after it.

This chain links TRBV6-4 with TRBJ2-1, with 12 bases that match TRBD2. This sample comprised peripheral blood, obtained on day 0 of AZD1222 vaccination. The origin of this receptor is an adult in good health. The CDR3 spells CASSSGTSGNEQFF. The CDR3 coding sequence is TGTGCCAGCAGTTCCGGGACTAGCGGGAATGAGCAGTTCTTC.